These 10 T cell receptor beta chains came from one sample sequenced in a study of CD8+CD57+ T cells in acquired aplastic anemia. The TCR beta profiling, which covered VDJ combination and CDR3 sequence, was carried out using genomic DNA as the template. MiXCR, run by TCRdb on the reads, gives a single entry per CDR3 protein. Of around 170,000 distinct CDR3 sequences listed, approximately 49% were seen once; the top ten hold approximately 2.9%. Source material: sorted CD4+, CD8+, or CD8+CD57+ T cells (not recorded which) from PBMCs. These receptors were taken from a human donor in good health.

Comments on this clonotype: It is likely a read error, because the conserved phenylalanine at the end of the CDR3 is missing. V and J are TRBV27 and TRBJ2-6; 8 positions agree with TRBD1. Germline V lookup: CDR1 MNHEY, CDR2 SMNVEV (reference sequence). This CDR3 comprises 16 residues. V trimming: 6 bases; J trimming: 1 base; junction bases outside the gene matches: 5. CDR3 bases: TGTGCCAGCAGGGGACAGGCGTTATCTGGGGCCAACGTCCTGACTCTC. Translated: CASRGQALSGANVLTL.

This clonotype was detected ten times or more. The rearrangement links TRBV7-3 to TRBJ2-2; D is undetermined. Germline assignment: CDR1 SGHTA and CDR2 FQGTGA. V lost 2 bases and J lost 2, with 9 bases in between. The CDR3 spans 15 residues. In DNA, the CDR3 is TGTGCCAGCAGCTTAGGTGGCGGAAACACCGGGGAGCTGTTTTTT. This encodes CASSLGGGNTGELFF.

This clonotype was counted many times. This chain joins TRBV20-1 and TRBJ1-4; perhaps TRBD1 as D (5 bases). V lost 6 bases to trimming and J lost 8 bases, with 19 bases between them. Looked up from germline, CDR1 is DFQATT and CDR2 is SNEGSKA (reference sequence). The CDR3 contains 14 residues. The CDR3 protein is CSADMTGREEKLFF. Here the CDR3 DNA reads TGCAGTGCCGACATGACGGGGCGGGAAGAAAAACTGTTTTTT.

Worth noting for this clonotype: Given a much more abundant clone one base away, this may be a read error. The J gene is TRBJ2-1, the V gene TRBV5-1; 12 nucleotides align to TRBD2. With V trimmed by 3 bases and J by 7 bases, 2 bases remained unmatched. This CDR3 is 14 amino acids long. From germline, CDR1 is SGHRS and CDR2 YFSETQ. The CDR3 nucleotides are TGCGCCAGCAGCTCGCTAGCGGGAGGGAATGAGCAGTTCTTC. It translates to CASSSLAGGNEQFF. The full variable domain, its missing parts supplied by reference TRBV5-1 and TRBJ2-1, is KAGVTQTPRYLIKTRGQQVTLSCSPISGHRSVSWYQQTPGQGLQFLFEYFSETQRNKGNFPGRFSGRQFSNSRSEMNVSTLELGDSALYLCASSSLAGGNEQFFGPGTRLTVL.

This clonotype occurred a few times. The CDR3 nucleotides read TGTGCCAGTAGTATGGGCTATGGCTACACCTTC. Its protein product is CASSMGYGYTF. This chain uses TRBV19 with TRBJ1-2; D ambiguous. This CDR3 is built from 11 residues. Germline V gene lookup returns CDR1 LNHDA and CDR2 SQIVND (reference sequence). Trimming removed 3 bases at V and 4 bases at J, with 3 bases between.

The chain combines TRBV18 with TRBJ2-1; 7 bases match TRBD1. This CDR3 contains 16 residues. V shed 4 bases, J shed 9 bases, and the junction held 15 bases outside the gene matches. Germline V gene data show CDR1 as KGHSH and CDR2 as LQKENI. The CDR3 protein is CASSHTRGTVLGEQFF. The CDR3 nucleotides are TGTGCCAGCTCACATACCAGGGGGACGGTTTTGGGTGAGCAGTTCTTC.

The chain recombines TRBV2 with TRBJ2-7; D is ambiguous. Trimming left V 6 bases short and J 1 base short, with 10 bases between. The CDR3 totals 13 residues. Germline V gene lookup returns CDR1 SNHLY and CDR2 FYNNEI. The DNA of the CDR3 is TGTGCCAGCAGCTCGACGGCATCCTACGAGCAGTACTTC. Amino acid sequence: CASSSTASYEQYF.

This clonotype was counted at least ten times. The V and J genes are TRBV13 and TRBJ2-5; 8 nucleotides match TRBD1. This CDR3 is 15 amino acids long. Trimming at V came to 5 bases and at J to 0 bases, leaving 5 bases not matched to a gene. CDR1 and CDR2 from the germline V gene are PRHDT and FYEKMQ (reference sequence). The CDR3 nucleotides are TGTGCCAGCAGCCTTCTGGACAGGGACCAAGAGACCCAGTACTTC. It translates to CASSLLDRDQETQYF.

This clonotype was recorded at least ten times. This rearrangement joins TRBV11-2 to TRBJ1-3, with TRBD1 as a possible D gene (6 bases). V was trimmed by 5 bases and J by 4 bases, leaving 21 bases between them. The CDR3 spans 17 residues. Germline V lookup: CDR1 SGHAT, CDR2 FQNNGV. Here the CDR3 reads CASSPRESGARGNTIYF. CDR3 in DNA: TGTGCCAGCAGCCCGAGAGAATCGGGGGCGCGCGGAAACACCATATATTTT.

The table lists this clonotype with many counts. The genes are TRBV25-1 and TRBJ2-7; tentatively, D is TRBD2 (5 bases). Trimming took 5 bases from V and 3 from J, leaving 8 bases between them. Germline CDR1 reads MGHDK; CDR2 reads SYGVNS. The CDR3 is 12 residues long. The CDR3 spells CASSPGYYEQYF. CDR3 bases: TGTGCCAGCAGTCCGGGATACTACGAGCAGTACTTC.